This entry concerns a single TCR beta chain. Between the trimmed V and J ends, which lost 4 bases and 8 bases, there was a span of 13 bases. CDR3 length: 14 residues. Germline CDR1 KGHDR, CDR2 SFDVKD. The sample is drawn from a study of spatial heterogeneity in lung cancer. The time point denotes: sample taken at primary tumor resection. TCRs were sequenced from unsorted whole RNA of tumor, nontumor lung or PBMC. TCRdb processed the 5' RACE reads anew with MiXCR; each CDR3 protein has one entry. The sample consists of 77,000 or so distinct CDR3 sequences, roughly a fifth of them appearing once. This sequence originates from a male donor with early-stage non-small cell lung cancer. The gene calls are TRBV24-1 and TRBJ1-4, with D perhaps matching TRBD1 (6 bases). This specimen was PBMCs, taken at surgery. The DNA of the CDR3 is TGTGCCACCAGTGACCCCAGGGGTGAGGAAAAACTGTTTTTT. The encoded protein is CATSDPRGEEKLFF.